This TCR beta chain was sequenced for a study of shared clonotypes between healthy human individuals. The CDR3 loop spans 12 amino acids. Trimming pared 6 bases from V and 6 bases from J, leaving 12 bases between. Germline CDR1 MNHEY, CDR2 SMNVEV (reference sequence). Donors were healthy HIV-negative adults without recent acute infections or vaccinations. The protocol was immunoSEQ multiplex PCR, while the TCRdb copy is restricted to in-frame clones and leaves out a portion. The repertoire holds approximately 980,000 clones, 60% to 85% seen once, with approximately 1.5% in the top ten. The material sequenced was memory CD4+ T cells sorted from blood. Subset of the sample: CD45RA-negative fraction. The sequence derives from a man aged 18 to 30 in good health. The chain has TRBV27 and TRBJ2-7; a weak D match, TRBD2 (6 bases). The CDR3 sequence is CASRAPTSEQYF. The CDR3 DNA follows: TGTGCCAGCAGAGCCCCGACTAGCGAGCAGTACTTC.